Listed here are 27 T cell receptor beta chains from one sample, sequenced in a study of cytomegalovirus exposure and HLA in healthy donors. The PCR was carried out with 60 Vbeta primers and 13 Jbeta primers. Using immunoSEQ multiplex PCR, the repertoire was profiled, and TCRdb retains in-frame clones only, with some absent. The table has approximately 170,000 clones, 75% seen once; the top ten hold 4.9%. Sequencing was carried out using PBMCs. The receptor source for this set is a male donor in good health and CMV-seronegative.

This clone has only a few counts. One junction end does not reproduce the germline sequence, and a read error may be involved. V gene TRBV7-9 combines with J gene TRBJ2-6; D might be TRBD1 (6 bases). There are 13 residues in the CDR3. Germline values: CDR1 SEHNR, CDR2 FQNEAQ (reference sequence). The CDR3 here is CASSLAGGNVLTF. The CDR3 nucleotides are TGTGCCAGCAGCTTAGCAGGGGGCAACGTCCTGACTTTC. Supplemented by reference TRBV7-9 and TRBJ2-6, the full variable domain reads DTGVSQNPRHKITKRGQNVTFRCDPISEHNRLYWYRQTLGQGPEFLTYFQNEAQLEKSRLLSDRFSAERPKGSFSTLEIQRTEQGDSAMYLCASSLAGGNVLTFGAGSRLTVL.

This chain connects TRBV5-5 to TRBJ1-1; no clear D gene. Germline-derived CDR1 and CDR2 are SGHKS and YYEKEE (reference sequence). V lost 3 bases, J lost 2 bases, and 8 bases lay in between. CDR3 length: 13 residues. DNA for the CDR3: TGTGCCAGCAGCTGGCAGGTAAACACTGAAGCTTTCTTT. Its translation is CASSWQVNTEAFF.

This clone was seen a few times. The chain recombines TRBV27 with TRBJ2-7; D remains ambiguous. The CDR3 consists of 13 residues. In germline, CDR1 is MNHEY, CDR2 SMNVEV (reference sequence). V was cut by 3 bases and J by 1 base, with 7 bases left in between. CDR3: CASSFSGSYEQYF. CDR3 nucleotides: TGTGCCAGCAGTTTCTCAGGTTCCTACGAGCAGTACTTC.

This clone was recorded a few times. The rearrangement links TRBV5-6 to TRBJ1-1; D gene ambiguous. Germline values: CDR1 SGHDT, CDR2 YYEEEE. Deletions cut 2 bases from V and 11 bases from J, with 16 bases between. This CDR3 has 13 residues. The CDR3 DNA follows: TGTGCCAGCAGCTTCGGAGGCCCGGGGATCGCTTTCTTT. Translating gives CASSFGGPGIAFF.

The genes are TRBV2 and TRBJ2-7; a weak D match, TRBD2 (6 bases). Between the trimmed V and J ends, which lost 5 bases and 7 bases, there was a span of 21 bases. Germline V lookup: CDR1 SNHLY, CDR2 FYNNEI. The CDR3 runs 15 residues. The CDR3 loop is CASSRLVGGISEQYF. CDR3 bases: TGTGCCAGCAGTCGTCTGGTGGGGGGAATTTCAGAGCAGTACTTC.

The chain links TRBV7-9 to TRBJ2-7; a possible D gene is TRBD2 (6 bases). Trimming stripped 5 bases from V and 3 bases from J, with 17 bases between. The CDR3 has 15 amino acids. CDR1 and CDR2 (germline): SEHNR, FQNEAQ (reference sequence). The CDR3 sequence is CASSPEVGGSYEQYF. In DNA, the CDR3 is TGTGCCAGCAGCCCCGAAGTGGGGGGAAGCTACGAGCAGTACTTC. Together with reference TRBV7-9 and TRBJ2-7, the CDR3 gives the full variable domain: DTGVSQNPRHKITKRGQNVTFRCDPISEHNRLYWYRQTLGQGPEFLTYFQNEAQLEKSRLLSDRFSAERPKGSFSTLEIQRTEQGDSAMYLCASSPEVGGSYEQYFGPGTRLTVT.

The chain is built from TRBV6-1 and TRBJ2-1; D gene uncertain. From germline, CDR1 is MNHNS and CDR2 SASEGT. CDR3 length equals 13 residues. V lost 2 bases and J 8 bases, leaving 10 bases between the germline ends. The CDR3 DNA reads TGTGCCAGCAGTGAACCCGGGTGGGATGAGCAGTTCTTC. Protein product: CASSEPGWDEQFF.

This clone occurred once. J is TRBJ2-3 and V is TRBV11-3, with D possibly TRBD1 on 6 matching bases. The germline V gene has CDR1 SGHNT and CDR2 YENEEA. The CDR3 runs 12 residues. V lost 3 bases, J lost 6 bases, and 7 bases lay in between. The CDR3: CASSLGADTQYF. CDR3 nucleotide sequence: TGTGCCAGCAGCTTGGGGGCGGATACGCAGTATTTT.

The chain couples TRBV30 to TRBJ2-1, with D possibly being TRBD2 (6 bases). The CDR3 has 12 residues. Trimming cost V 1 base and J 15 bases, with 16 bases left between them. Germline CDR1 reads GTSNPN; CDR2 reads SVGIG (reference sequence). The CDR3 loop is CAWSGSSGPLFF. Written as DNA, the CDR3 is TGTGCCTGGAGTGGGAGCAGCGGGCCCCTGTTCTTC.

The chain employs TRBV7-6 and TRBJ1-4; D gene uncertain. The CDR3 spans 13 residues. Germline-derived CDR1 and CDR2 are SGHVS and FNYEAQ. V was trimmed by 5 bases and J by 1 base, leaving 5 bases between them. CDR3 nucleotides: TGTGCCAGCAGCCCAGTAACTAATGAAAAACTGTTTTTT. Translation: CASSPVTNEKLFF.

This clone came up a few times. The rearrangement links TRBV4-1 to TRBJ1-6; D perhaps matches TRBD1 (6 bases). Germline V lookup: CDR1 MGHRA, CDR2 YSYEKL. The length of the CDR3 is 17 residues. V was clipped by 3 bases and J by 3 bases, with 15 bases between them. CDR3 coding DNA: TGCGCCAGCAGCCAGTCAGGACAGCGGCTCTATAATTCACCCCTCCACTTT. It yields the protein CASSQSGQRLYNSPLHF.

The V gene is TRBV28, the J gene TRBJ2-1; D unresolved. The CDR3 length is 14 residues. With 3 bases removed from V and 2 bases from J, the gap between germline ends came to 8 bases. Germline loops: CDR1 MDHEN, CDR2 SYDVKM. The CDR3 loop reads CASSFWQTYNEQFF. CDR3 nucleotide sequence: TGTGCCAGCAGTTTCTGGCAAACCTACAATGAGCAGTTCTTC. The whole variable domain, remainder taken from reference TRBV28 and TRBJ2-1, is DVKVTQSSRYLVKRTGEKVFLECVQDMDHENMFWYRQDPGLGLRLIYFSYDVKMKEKGDIPEGYSVSREKKERFSLILESASTNQTSMYLCASSFWQTYNEQFFGPGTRLTVL.

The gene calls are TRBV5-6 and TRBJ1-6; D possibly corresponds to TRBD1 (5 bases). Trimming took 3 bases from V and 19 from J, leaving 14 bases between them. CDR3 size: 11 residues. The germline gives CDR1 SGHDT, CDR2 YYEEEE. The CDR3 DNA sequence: TGTGCCAGCAGCTCGGGGGGGGTCCCTCACTTT. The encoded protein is CASSSGGVPHF.

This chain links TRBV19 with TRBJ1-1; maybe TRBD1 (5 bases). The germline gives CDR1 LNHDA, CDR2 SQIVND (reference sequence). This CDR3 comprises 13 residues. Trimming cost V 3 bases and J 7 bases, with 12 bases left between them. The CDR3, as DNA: TGTGCCAGTAGTATCCACAGGATTGGTGAAGCTTTCTTT. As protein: CASSIHRIGEAFF. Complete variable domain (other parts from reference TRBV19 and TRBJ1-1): DGGITQSPKYLFRKEGQNVTLSCEQNLNHDAMYWYRQDPGQGLRLIYYSQIVNDFQKGDIAEGYSVSREKKESFPLTVTSAQKNPTAFYLCASSIHRIGEAFFGQGTRLTVV.

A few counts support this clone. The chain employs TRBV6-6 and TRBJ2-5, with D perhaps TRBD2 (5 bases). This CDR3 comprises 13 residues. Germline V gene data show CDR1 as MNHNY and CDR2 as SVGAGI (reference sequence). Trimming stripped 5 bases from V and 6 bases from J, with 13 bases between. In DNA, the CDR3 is TGTGCCAGCAGTAGAAGCGGTGGTAAGACCCAGTACTTC. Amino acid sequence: CASSRSGGKTQYF.

CDR3 loop: CASSPIEGGLREKLFF. CDR3 coding DNA: TGTGCCAGTAGCCCCATCGAAGGGGGCCTGAGGGAAAAACTGTTTTTT. The V and J genes are TRBV19 and TRBJ1-4; 7 bases are a match to TRBD1. Germline V gene lookup returns CDR1 LNHDA and CDR2 SQIVND (reference sequence). The CDR3 contains 16 residues. The V segment lost 6 bases and the J segment 8 bases; nucleotides outside the gene matches: 15.

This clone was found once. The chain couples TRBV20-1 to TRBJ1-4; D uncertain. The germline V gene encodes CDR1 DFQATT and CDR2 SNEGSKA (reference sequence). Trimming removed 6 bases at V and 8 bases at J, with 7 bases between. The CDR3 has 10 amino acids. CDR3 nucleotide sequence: TGCAGTGCGCTAGAAGAAAAACTGTTTTTT. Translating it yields CSALEEKLFF.

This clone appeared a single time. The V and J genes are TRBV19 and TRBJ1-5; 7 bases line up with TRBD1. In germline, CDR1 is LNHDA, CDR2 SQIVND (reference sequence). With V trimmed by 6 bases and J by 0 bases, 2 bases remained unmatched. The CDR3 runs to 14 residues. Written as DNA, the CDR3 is TGTGCCAGTAGCTGGGACAGTAGCAATCAGCCCCAGCATTTT. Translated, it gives CASSWDSSNQPQHF.

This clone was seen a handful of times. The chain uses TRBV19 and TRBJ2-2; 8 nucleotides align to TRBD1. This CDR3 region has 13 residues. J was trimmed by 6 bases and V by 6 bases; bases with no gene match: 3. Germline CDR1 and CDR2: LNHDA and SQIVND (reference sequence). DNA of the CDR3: TGTGCCAGTAGCGCGACAGGGGCCGGGGAGCTGTTTTTT. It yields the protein CASSATGAGELFF.

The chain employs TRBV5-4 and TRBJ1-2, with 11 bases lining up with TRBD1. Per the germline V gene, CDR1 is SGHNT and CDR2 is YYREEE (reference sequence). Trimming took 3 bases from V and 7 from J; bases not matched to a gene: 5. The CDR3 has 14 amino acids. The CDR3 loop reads CASSWDRGDSGYTF. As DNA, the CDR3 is TGTGCCAGCAGCTGGGACAGGGGGGATTCTGGCTACACCTTC.

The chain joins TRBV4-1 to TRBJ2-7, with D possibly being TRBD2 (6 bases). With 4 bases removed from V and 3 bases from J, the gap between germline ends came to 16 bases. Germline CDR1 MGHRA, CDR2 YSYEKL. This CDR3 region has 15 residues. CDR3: CASSRTRDLLYEQYF. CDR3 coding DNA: TGCGCCAGCAGCCGGACCCGGGACTTACTCTACGAGCAGTACTTC.

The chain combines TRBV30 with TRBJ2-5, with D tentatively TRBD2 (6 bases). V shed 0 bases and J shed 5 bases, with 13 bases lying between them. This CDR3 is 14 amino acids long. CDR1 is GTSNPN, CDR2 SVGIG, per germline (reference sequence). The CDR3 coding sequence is TGTGCCTGGAGTGTCGGGGGACCCTTGGAGACCCAGTACTTC. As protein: CAWSVGGPLETQYF. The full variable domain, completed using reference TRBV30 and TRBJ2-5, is SQTIHQWPATLVQPVGSPLSLECTVEGTSNPNLYWYRQAAGRGLQLLFYSVGIGQISSEVPQNLSASRPQDRQFILSSKKLLLSDSGFYLCAWSVGGPLETQYFGPGTRLLVL.

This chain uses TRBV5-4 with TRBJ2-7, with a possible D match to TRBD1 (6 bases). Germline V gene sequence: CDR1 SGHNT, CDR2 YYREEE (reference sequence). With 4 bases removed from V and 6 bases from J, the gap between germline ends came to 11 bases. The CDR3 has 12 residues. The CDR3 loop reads CASSPIQGEQYF. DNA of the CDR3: TGTGCCAGCAGCCCAATACAGGGCGAGCAGTACTTC.

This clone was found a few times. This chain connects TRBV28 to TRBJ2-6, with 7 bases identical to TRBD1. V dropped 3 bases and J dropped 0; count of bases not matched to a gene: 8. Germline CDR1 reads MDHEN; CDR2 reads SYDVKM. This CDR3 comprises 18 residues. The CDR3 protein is CASSFIPGQISGANVLTF. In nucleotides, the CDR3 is TGTGCCAGCAGTTTCATACCGGGACAGATCTCTGGGGCCAACGTCCTGACTTTC.

The CDR3 region has the DNA TGTGCCAGCAGCGGGAGGGGTCAGCCCCAGCATTTT. Translation gives CASSGRGQPQHF. The J gene is TRBJ1-5, the V gene TRBV7-3; tentatively, D is TRBD1 (5 bases). V dropped 5 bases and J dropped 6 bases, with 8 bases sitting between them. This CDR3 comprises 12 residues. Germline CDR1 is SGHTA and CDR2 is FQGTGA.

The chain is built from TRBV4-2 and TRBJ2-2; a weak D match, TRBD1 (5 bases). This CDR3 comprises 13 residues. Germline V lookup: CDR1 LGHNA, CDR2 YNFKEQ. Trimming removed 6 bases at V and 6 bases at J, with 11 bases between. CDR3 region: CASRRTGPGELFF. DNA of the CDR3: TGTGCCAGCAGAAGAACAGGTCCCGGGGAGCTGTTTTTT.

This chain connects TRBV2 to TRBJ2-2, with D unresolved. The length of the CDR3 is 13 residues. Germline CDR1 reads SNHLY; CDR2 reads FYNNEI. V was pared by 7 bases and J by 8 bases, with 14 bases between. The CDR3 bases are TGTGCCAGCAAACCAACGGCTAGTGGGGAGCTGTTTTTT. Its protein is CASKPTASGELFF.